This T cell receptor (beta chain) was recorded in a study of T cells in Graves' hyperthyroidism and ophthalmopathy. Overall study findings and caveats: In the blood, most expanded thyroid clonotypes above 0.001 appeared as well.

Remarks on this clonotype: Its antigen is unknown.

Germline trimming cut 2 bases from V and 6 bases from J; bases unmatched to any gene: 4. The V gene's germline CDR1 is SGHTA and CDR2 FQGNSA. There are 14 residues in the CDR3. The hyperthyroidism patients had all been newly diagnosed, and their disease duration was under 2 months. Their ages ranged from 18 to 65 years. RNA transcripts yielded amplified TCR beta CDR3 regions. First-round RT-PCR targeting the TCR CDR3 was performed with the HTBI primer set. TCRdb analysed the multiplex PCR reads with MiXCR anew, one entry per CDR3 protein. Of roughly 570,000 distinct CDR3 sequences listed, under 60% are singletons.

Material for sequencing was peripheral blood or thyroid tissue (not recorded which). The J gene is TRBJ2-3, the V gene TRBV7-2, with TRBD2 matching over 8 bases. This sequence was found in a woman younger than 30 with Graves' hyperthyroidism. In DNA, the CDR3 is TGTGCCAGCAGCTTAAAGCGGGAGACTGATACGCAGTATTTT. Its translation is CASSLKRETDTQYF.